This TCR beta chain was sequenced for a study of blood T cell repertoires in COVID-19. Across the whole study: T cells, B-cell-depleted T cells, or PBMCs provided the cDNA or gDNA that served as material.

Using immunoSEQ multiplex PCR, the repertoire was profiled, and TCRdb retains in-frame clones only, with some absent. The sample comprises hundreds of thousands of clones, 90% of which are singletons, and about 15% rests with the top ten. CDR3 length equals 14 residues. The V end lost 4 bases, the J end lost 1 base, and 11 bases lay between the germline ends. From germline, CDR1 is SGHRS and CDR2 YFSETQ. Clinical history as reported by participants underpinned cohort assignment. Sequences were obtained from PBMCs or T cells enriched from blood (not recorded which). This chain links TRBV5-1 with TRBJ1-2, with D perhaps TRBD1 (5 bases). The source is a young man who had been exposed to COVID-19. Here the CDR3 DNA reads TGCGCCAGCAGCCCCGGAGGGGTTAACTATGGCTACACCTTC. It yields the protein CASSPGGVNYGYTF.